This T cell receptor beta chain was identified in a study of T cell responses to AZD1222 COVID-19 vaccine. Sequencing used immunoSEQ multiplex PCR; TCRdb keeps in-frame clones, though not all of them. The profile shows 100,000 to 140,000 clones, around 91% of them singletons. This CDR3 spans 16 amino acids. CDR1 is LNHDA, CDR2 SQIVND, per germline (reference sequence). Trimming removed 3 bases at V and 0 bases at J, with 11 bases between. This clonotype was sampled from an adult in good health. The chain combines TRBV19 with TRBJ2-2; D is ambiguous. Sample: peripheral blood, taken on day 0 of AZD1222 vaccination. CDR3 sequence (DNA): TGTGCCAGTAGTATGTTAGCAACCGCGAACACCGGGGAGCTGTTTTTT. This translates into CASSMLATANTGELFF.